This T cell receptor beta chain is from a study of blood T cell repertoires in COVID-19. Looking at the study overall: Spain, Italy and the United States supplied samples that represented acute and convalescent COVID-19.

The CDR3 is 16 amino acids. Germline V gene data show CDR1 as SGHTA and CDR2 as FQGNSA. V was clipped by 1 base and J by 2 bases; unmatched bases: 5. Source study methods: Amplifying reference gene primers gave estimates of nucleated cell counts. Clones were read by immunoSEQ multiplex PCR, and TCRdb kept only the in-frame ones, dropping some. V, J and clone size reflect that table, while D and trimming were determined from the DNA. The table shows tens of thousands of clones, with around 86% occurring only once. The receptor was isolated from a man older than 75 with acute or convalescent COVID-19. The chain carries TRBV7-2 and TRBJ1-3; TRBD1 matches at 7 bases. Sequenced material: peripheral blood. This CDR3 is CASSLGQQGTGNTIYF. In DNA form, the CDR3 reads TGTGCCAGCAGCTTAGGCCAACAGGGGACTGGAAACACCATATATTTT.